Each of the 6 T cell receptor beta chains below was sequenced from the same sample in a study of blood T cell repertoires in COVID-19. Produced via immunoSEQ multiplex PCR; TCRdb's table is partial and in-frame only. The data show around 170,000 clones, with around 86% seen just once and approximately 0.5% held by the top ten. Sequencing was performed on peripheral blood. These receptors all stem from a man aged 60 to 75 with COVID-19, enrolled during active disease.

The chain uses TRBV19 and TRBJ2-7; TRBD2 aligns across 7 bases. Per the germline V gene, CDR1 is LNHDA and CDR2 is SQIVND (reference sequence). Losses at the gene ends were 9 bases for V and 2 bases for J; bases not matched to a gene: 7. This CDR3 is built from 13 residues. The CDR3 protein is CASRGAGAYEQYF. The CDR3 bases are TGTGCCAGCCGTGGGGCGGGGGCCTACGAGCAGTACTTC.

The chain employs TRBV13 and TRBJ1-3; TRBD1 is a possible D gene (5 bases). The CDR3 covers 15 residues. CDR1 PRHDT and CDR2 FYEKMQ come from the germline V gene (reference sequence). Between the trimmed V and J ends, which lost 5 bases and 1 base, there was a span of 12 bases. The CDR3 is CASSPGLGSGNTIYF. In DNA form, the CDR3 reads TGTGCCAGCAGCCCAGGGTTAGGGTCTGGAAACACCATATATTTT.

This clone was seen only a few times. The chain employs TRBV11-2 and TRBJ2-1; D remains ambiguous. Germline V lookup: CDR1 SGHAT, CDR2 FQNNGV. The CDR3 runs to 12 residues. V dropped 7 bases and J dropped 11 bases, with 15 bases sitting between them. The DNA of the CDR3 is TGTGCCAGCACCAATGCCAACTCGAAGCAGTTCTTC. It specifies CASTNANSKQFF.

The rearrangement links TRBV30 to TRBJ2-1; TRBD1 matches 7 bases. Germline V gene lookup returns CDR1 GTSNPN and CDR2 SVGIG (reference sequence). This CDR3 spans 14 amino acids. Trimming took 6 bases from V and 6 from J; bases not matched to a gene: 11. The CDR3 nucleotides read TGTGCCTGTACAGGGGCACTATTGGCCAATGAGCAGTTCTTC. As protein: CACTGALLANEQFF.

J is TRBJ1-5 and V is TRBV30; TRBD1 matches 10 bases. This CDR3 is built from 17 residues. V lost 0 bases, J lost 4 bases, and 9 bases stayed unmatched. Germline-derived CDR1 and CDR2 are GTSNPN and SVGIG (reference sequence). The CDR3 nucleotides are TGTGCCTGGAGTGTACCCAATAGGGGACAGGGGAATCAGCCCCAGCATTTT. This encodes CAWSVPNRGQGNQPQHF.

The V and J genes are TRBV7-3 and TRBJ2-5; possibly TRBD1 for D (6 bases). CDR3 length equals 16 residues. V was trimmed by 1 base and J by 0 bases, leaving 12 bases between them. The germline gives CDR1 SGHTA, CDR2 FQGTGA. Here the CDR3 reads CASSLMGAGNQETQYF. The CDR3, as DNA: TGTGCCAGCAGCTTAATGGGGGCAGGGAACCAAGAGACCCAGTACTTC.